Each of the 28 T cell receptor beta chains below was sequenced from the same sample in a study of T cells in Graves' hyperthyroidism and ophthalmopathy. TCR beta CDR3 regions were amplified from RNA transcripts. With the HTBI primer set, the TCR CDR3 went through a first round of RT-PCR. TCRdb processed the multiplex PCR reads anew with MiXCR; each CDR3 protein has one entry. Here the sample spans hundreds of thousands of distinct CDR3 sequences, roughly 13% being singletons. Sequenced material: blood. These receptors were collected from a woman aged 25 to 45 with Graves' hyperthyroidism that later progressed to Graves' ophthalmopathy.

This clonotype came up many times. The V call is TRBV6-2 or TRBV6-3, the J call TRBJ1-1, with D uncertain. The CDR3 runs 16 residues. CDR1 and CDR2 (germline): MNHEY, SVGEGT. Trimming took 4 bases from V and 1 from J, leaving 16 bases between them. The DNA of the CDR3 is TGTGCCAGCAGTTCCAGCCGAGACGGCCGGAACACTGAAGCTTTCTTT. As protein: CASSSSRDGRNTEAFF.

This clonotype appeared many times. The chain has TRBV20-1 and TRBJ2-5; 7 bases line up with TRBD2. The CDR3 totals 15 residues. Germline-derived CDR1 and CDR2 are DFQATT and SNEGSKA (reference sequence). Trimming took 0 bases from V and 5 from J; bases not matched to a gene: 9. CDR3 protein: CSARDEAGVQETQYF. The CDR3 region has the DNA TGCAGTGCTAGAGATGAGGCGGGAGTACAGGAGACCCAGTACTTC.

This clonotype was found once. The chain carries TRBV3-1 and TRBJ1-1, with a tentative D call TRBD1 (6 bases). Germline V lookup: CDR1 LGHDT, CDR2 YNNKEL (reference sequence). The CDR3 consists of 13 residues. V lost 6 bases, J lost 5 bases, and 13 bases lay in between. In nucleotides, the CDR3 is TGTGCCAGCAGACAGGGTCGTGGGACTGAAGCTTTCTTT. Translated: CASRQGRGTEAFF.

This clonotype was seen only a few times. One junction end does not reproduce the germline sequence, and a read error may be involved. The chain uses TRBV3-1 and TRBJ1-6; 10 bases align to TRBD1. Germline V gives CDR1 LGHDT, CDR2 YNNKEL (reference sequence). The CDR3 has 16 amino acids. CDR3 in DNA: TGTGCGAGCACAGGGGGACAGGGGTGGGCGGACTCACCCCTCCACTTT. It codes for CASTGGQGWADSPLHF.

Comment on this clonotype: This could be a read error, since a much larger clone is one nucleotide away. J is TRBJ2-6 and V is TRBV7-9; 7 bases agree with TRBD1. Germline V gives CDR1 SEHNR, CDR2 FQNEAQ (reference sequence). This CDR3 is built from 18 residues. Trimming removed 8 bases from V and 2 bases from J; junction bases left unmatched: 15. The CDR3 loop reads CASGYSRQGRPGANVLTF. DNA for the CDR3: TGTGCCAGCGGCTACTCAAGACAGGGTCGGCCTGGGGCCAACGTCCTGACTTTC. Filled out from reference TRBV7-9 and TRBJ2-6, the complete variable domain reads DTGVSQNPRHKITKRGQNVTFRCDPISEHNRLYWYRQTLGQGPEFLTYFQNEAQLEKSRLLSDRFSAERPKGSFSTLEIQRTEQGDSAMYLCASGYSRQGRPGANVLTFGAGSRLTVL.

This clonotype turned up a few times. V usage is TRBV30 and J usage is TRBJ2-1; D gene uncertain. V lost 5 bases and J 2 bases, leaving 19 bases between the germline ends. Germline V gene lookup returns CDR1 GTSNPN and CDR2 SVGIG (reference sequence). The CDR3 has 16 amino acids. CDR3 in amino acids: CAWGRGYSNTYNEQFF. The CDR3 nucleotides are TGTGCCTGGGGGCGAGGCTATTCAAACACCTACAATGAGCAGTTCTTC.

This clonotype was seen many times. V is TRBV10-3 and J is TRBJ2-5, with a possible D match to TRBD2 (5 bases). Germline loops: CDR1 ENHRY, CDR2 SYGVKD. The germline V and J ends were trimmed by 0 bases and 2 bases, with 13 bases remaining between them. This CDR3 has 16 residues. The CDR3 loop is CAISESLRGQQETQYF. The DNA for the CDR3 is TGTGCCATCAGTGAGTCCTTAAGAGGGCAACAAGAGACCCAGTACTTC.

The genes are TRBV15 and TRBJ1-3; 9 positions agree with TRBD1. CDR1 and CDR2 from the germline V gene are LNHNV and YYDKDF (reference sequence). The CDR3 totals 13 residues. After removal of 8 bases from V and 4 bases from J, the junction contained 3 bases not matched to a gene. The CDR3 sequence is CATWTGDGNTIYF. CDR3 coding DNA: TGTGCCACCTGGACAGGGGACGGAAACACCATATATTTT.

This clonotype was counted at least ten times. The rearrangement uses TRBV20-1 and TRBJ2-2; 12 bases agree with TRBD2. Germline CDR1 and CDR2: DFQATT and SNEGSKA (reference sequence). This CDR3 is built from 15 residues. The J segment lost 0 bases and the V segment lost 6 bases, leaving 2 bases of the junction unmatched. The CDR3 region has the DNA TGCAGTGCCGGACTAGCGGGGCCGAACACCGGGGAGCTGTTTTTT. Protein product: CSAGLAGPNTGELFF.

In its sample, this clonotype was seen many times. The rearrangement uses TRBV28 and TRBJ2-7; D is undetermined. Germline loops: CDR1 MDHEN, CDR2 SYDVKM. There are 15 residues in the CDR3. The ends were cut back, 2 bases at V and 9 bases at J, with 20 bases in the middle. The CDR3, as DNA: TGTGCCAGCAGTTTAGGGCCGGGCCCGATTTTCGGGCAGTACTTC. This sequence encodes CASSLGPGPIFGQYF.

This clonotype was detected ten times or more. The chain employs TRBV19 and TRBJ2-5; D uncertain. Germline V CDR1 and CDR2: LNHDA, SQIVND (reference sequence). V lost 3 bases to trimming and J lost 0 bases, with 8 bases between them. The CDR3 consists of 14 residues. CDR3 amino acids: CASSIPHDQETQYF. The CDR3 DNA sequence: TGTGCCAGTAGTATCCCGCACGACCAAGAGACCCAGTACTTC.

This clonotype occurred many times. CDR3 loop: CATGQADRNQPQHF. The CDR3 region has the DNA TGTGCCACTGGACAGGCGGATCGCAATCAGCCCCAGCATTTT. The chain carries TRBV24-1 and TRBJ1-5, with 7 bases lining up with TRBD1. Looked up from germline, CDR1 is KGHDR and CDR2 is SFDVKD. V dropped 10 bases and J dropped 2; count of bases not matched to a gene: 7. This CDR3 is 14 amino acids long.

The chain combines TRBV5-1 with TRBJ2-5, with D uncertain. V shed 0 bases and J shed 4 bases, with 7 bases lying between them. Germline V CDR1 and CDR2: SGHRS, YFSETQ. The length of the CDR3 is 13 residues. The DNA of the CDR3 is TGCGCCAGCAGCTTGGGTGTCCCAGAGACCCAGTACTTC. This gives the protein CASSLGVPETQYF. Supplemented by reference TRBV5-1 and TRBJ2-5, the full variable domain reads KAGVTQTPRYLIKTRGQQVTLSCSPISGHRSVSWYQQTPGQGLQFLFEYFSETQRNKGNFPGRFSGRQFSNSRSEMNVSTLELGDSALYLCASSLGVPETQYFGPGTRLLVL.

CDR3 bases: TGTGCCTGGAGTGTCGGGTCTGGAGAGACCCAGTACTTC. It specifies CAWSVGSGETQYF. This rearrangement joins TRBV30 to TRBJ2-5; D not certain. This CDR3 is built from 13 residues. Germline V lookup: CDR1 GTSNPN, CDR2 SVGIG (reference sequence). V shed 0 bases and J shed 4 bases, with 9 bases lying between them.

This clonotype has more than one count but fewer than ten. The CDR3 nucleotides are TGTGCTAGTGGATTCTCGGCGGGAGACAGCACAGATACGCAGTATTTT. Translated, it gives CASGFSAGDSTDTQYF. The genes are TRBV12-5 and TRBJ2-3; 7 positions match TRBD2. The CDR3 covers 16 residues. CDR1 and CDR2 from the germline V gene are LGHNT and FRNRAP. V gave up 6 bases and J gave up 0 bases; unmatched junction bases: 9.

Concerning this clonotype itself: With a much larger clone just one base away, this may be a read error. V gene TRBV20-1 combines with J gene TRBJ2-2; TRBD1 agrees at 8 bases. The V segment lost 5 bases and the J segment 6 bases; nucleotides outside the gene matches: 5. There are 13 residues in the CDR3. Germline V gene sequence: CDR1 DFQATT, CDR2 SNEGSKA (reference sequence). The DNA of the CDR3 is TGCAGTGCTGTATGGACAGGGTCCGGGGAGCTGTTTTTT. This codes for CSAVWTGSGELFF.

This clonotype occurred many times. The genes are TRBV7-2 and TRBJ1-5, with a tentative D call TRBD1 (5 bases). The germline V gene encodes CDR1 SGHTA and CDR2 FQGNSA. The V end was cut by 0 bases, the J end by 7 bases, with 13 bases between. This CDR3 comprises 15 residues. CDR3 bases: TGTGCCAGCAGCTTAGCGGAGGGCTCAGGGCAGCCCCAGCATTTT. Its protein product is CASSLAEGSGQPQHF. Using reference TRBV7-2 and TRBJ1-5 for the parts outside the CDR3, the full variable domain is GAGVSQSPSNKVTEKGKDVELRCDPISGHTALYWYRQSLGQGLEFLIYFQGNSAPDKSGLPSDRFSAERTGGSVSTLTIQRTQQEDSAVYLCASSLAEGSGQPQHFGDGTRLSIL.

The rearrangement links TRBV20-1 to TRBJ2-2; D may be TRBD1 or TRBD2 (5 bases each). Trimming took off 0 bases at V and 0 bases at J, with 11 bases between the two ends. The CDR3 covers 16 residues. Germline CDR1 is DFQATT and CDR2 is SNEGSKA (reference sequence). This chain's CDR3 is CSARDGRGPNTGELFF. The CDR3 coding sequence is TGCAGTGCTAGAGATGGTCGGGGCCCGAACACCGGGGAGCTGTTTTTT.

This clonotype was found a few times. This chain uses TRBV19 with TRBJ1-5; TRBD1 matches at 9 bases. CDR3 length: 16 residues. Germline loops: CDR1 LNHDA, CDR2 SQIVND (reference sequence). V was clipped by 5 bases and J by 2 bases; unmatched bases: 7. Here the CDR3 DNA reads TGTGCCAGTAGTCCACAGGGGGCTAGGGGCAATCAGCCCCAGCATTTT. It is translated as CASSPQGARGNQPQHF.

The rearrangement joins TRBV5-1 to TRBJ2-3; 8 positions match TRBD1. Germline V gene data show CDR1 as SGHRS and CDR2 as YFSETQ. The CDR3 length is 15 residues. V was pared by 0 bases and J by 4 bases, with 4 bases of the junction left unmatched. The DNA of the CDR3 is TGCGCCAGCAGCTTGGACAGGGGGACGGCAGATACGCAGTATTTT. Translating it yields CASSLDRGTADTQYF.

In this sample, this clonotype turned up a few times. The DNA of the CDR3 is TGTGCCAGCAGTTTTCGACAGGGGGCTAACTATGGCTACACCTTC. It encodes CASSFRQGANYGYTF. J is TRBJ1-2 and V is TRBV12-3 or TRBV12-4; 9 nucleotides agree with TRBD1. V was clipped by 3 bases and J by 0 bases; unmatched bases: 2. The CDR3 extends over 15 amino acids.

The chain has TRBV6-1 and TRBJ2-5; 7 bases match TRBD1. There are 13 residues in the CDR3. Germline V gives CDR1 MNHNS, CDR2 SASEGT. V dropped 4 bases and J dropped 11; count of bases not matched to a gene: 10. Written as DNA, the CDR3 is TGTGCCAGCAGTGGACAGGGAACGGACTTACAGTACTTC. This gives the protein CASSGQGTDLQYF.

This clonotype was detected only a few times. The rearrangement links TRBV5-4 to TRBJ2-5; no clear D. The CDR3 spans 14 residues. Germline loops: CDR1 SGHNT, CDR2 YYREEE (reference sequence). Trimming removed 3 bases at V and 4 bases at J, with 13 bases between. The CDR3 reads CASSWGTTGETQYF. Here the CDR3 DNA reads TGTGCCAGCAGCTGGGGTACGACTGGAGAGACCCAGTACTTC.

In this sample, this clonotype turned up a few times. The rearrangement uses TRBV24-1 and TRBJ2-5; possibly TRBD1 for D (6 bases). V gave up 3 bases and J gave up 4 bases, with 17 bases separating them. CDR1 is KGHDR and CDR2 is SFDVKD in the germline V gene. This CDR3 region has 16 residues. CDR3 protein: CATSDPRQVERETQYF. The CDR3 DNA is TGTGCCACCAGTGATCCTCGACAGGTTGAACGAGAGACCCAGTACTTC.

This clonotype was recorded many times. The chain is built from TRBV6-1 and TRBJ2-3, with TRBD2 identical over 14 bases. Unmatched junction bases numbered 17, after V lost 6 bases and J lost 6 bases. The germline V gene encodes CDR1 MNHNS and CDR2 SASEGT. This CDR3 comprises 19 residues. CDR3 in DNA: TGTGCCAGCAGCTCCAACGTGCGACTAGCGGGAGGGCCTGCGGATACGCAGTATTTT. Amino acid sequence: CASSSNVRLAGGPADTQYF.

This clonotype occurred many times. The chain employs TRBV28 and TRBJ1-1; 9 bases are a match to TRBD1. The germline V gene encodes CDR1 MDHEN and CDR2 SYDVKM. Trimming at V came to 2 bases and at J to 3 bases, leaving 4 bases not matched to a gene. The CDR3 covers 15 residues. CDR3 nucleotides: TGTGCCAGCAGTTTACCACAGGGGGCAGACACTGAAGCTTTCTTT. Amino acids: CASSLPQGADTEAFF. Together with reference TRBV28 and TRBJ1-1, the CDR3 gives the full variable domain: DVKVTQSSRYLVKRTGEKVFLECVQDMDHENMFWYRQDPGLGLRLIYFSYDVKMKEKGDIPEGYSVSREKKERFSLILESASTNQTSMYLCASSLPQGADTEAFFGQGTRLTVV.

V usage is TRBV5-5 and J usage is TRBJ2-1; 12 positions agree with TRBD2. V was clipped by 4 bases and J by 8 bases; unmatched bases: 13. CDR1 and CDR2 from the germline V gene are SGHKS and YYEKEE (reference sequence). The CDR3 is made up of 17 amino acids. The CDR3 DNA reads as TGTGCCAGCAGCCCAAAAGTGGCTAGCGGGAGGGCGGATGAGCAGTTCTTC. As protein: CASSPKVASGRADEQFF.

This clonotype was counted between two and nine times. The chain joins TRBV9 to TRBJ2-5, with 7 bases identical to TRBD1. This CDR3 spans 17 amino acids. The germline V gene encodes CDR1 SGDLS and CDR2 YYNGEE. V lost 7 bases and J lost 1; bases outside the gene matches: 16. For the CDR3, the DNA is TGTGCCAGCTCCCCTCTTGGGACAGCAGCCCTCCAAGAGACCCAGTACTTC. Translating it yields CASSPLGTAALQETQYF.